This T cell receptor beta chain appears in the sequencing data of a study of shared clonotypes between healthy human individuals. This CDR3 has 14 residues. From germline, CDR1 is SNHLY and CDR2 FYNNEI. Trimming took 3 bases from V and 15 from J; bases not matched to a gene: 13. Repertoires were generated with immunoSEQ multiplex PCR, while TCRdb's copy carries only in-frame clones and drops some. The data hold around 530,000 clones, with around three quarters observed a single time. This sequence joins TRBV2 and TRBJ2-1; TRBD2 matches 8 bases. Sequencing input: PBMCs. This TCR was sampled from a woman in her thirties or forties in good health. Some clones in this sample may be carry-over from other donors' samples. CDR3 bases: TGTGCCAGCAGTGAGGGACAAGCGGGAGATAGTCTGTTCTTC. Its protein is CASSEGQAGDSLFF.